The TCR beta chain described here comes from a study of T cell responses to AZD1222 COVID-19 vaccine. Findings and limits, study-wide: Unmutated regions of variants are reportedly targeted by nearly half of spike-specific TCRs. Baseline antibody screening turned up just a handful of seropositive AZD1222 recipients. The repertoires were collected only after the peak T cell response. Females outnumbered males among donors, who were mostly white British; clonal diversity was possibly underestimated.

V was cut by 4 bases and J by 2 bases, with 11 bases left in between. Germline V gene sequence: CDR1 LGHNA, CDR2 YNFKEQ. The CDR3 is made up of 14 amino acids. This clone is termed medium-sized. Its specificity is not known. Profiled with immunoSEQ multiplex PCR; TCRdb holds only in-frame clones, not every one. Of about 56,000 clones listed, 80% to 90% are singletons. The receptor was derived from an adult in good health. The sequenced sample was peripheral blood, obtained on day 0 of AZD1222 vaccination. This chain joins TRBV4-2 and TRBJ2-5; D is unresolved. CDR3 nucleotides: TGTGCCAGCAGCCCTGGTGGGGTTCAAGAGACCCAGTACTTC. It encodes CASSPGGVQETQYF.